Below, one T cell receptor (beta chain) is given with its context. Its specificity is not known. Additional DNA sequences in this sample encode the identical CDR3. Data came from immunoSEQ multiplex PCR; TCRdb stores just in-frame clones and leaves some out. The sample has over 70,000 clones; 90% are singletons. The CDR3 contains 12 residues. Trimming took off 3 bases at V and 6 bases at J, with 5 bases between the two ends. Germline V gives CDR1 SEHNR, CDR2 FQNEAQ (reference sequence). This specimen belongs to a study of PD-1 blockade in classical Hodgkin lymphoma. Study-level results: By C4D1 there was a significant rise in CD4+ TCR diversity but not in CD8+ TCR diversity.

Time point indicated: cycle 4 day 1 (C4D1), after 5 to 7 weeks of nivolumab. All patients relapsed after autologous stem cell transplantation, and brentuximab vedotin exposure varied. The source is a human donor with classical Hodgkin lymphoma. The chain couples TRBV7-9 to TRBJ2-2; D gene uncertain. The source was peripheral blood mononuclear cells (PBMCs), collected before the fourth cycle of nivolumab. This CDR3 is CASSLLAGELFF. As DNA, the CDR3 is TGTGCCAGCAGCTTGTTGGCCGGGGAGCTGTTTTTT. Together with reference TRBV7-9 and TRBJ2-2, the CDR3 gives the full variable domain: DTGVSQNPRHKITKRGQNVTFRCDPISEHNRLYWYRQTLGQGPEFLTYFQNEAQLEKSRLLSDRFSAERPKGSFSTLEIQRTEQGDSAMYLCASSLLAGELFFGEGSRLTVL.